The rows below give T cell receptor beta chains drawn from one sample of a study of blood T cell repertoires in COVID-19. Only in-frame clones appear in the TCRdb table, and some are missing; sequencing was by immunoSEQ multiplex PCR. The table records about 27,000 clones, around 90% of them present only once. The sample comprised peripheral blood. The receptors were gathered from a human donor in a cohort sampled during active COVID-19. Each CDR3 is given with its conserved first and last residue. The D gene is left open where the match is weak.

v_call d_call cdr3_aa
TRBV19 TRBD2 CASSISSSGEQFF
TRBV30 . CAWSDSIYSNQPQHF
TRBV6-5 TRBD1 CASRTGGRAKNIQYF
TRBV5-5 . CASRLGTPNFFTDTQYF
TRBV6-5 . CASSTGLWDYGYTF
TRBV5-1 . CASSLFSVGTEAFF
TRBV11-2 TRBD1 CASSSPAGGGTDTQYF
TRBV9 . CASSVGALGTDTQYF
TRBV6-6 . CASSSPDYDNEQFF
TRBV11-2 . CASSLVYSGQGSTEQYF
TRBV7-2 . CASSWDTSAAGQFF
TRBV30 . CAWTSGGTEAFF
TRBV19 . CASSMREKEQYF
TRBV9 . CASSVGLTGTDTQYF
TRBV2 . CASSALRGSYEQYF
TRBV7-9 . CASILRGGSTGYTF
TRBV11-2 TRBD1 CASSLDLTGPYEQYF
TRBV5-6 . CASSWQDSYEQYF
TRBV5-1 . CASSQDSGSQETQYF
TRBV6-4 TRBD2 CASSESSGKGTDTQYF
TRBV12-5 TRBD2 CASGLGATSGGQETQYF
TRBV7-3 TRBD2 CASSRSRREGPYNEQFF
TRBV9 TRBD1 CASSPAGGSNTEAFF
TRBV6-5 . CASYYTGTDQPQHF
TRBV4-1 . CASSHPDRTYYYGYTF